This TCR beta chain was sequenced in a study of cytomegalovirus exposure and HLA in healthy donors. Study outcomes and limitations: For cytomegalovirus status, the classifier reportedly gave diagnoses with high specificity and sensitivity. Several of the most significant clusters appeared linked to common viral pathogens, based on a later analysis.

The PCR contained 60 Vbeta and 13 Jbeta primers. Repertoires were generated with immunoSEQ multiplex PCR, while TCRdb's copy carries only in-frame clones and drops some. The sample lists 110,000 to 150,000 clones; about 80% were seen once. The length of the CDR3 is 19 residues. Note on this clone: Its antigen is not known.

The chain combines TRBV1 with TRBJ2-3; the listed D gene, TRBD2, was not tested against the DNA. TRBV1 is designated a pseudogene. The receptor's source is a man between 35 and 55 years old in good health and CMV-seropositive. The sequencing sample was made of PBMCs. The CDR3 DNA sequence: TGCACCAGCAGCCAACCTTGTTTGCGGGGGGGCCGGTGCACAGATACGCAGTATTTT. It is translated as CTSSQPCLRGGRCTDTQYF.